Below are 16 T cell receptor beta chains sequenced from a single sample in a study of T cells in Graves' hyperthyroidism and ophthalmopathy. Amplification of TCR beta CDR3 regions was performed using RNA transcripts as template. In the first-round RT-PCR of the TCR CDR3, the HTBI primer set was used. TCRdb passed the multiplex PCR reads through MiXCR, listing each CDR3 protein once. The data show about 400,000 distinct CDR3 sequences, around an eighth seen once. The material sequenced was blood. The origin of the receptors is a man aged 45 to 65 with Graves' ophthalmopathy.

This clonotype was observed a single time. CDR3 amino acids: CSVRDGRNQPQHF. CDR3 DNA sequence: TGCAGCGTCCGGGACGGACGCAATCAGCCCCAGCATTTT. The gene calls are TRBV29-1 and TRBJ1-5; D perhaps matches TRBD1 (5 bases). The germline V gene encodes CDR1 SQVTM and CDR2 ANQGSEA. The CDR3 is 13 amino acids. V shed 6 bases and J shed 2 bases, with 11 bases lying between them.

This CDR3 reads CASSLRRNTQYF. The CDR3, as DNA: TGTGCCAGCAGTTTACGGCGGAATACGCAGTATTTT. The chain has TRBV12-3 or TRBV12-4 and TRBJ2-3; D is undetermined. V was pared by 2 bases and J by 7 bases, with 7 bases between. There are 12 residues in the CDR3.

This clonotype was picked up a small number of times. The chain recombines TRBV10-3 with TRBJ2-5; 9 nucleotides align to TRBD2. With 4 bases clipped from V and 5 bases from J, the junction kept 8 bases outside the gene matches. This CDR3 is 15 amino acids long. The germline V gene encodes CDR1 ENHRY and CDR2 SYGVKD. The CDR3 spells CAISALAGRFETQYF. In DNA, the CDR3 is TGTGCCATCAGTGCGCTAGCGGGAAGGTTTGAGACCCAGTACTTC.

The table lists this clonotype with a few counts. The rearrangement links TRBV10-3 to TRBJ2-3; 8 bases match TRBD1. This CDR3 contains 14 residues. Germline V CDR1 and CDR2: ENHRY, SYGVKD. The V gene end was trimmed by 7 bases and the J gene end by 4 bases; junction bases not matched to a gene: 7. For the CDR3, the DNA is TGTGCCATCACAGCAGGGGGCGCCCCAGATACGCAGTATTTT. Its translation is CAITAGGAPDTQYF.

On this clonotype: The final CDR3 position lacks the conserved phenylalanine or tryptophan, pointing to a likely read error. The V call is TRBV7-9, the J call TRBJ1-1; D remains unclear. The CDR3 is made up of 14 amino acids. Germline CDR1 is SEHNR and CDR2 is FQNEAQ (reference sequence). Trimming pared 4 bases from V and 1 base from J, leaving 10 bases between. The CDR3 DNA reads TGTGCCAGCAGCTACGAGTCCCAGAACACTGAAGCTTTCTCT. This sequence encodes CASSYESQNTEAFS.

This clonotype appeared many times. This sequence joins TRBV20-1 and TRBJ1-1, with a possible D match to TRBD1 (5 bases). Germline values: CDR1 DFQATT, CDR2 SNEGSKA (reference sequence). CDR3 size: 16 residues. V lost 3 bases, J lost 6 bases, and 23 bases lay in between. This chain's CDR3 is CSASVRTTFVLAEAFF. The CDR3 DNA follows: TGCAGTGCTAGCGTTAGGACAACCTTCGTTCTGGCTGAAGCTTTCTTT.

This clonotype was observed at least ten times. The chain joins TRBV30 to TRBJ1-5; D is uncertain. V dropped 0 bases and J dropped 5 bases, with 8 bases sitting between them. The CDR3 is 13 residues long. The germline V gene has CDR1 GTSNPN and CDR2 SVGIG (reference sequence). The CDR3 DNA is TGTGCCTGGAGTGTTGGGATTGATCAGCCCCAGCATTTT. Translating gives CAWSVGIDQPQHF.

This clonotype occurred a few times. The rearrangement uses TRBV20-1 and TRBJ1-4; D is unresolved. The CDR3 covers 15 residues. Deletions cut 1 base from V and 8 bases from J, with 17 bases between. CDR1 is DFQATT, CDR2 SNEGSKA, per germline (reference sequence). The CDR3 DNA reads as TGCAGTGCTAGAGGGGCGGGTAGGGTAGGCGAAAAACTGTTTTTT. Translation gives CSARGAGRVGEKLFF.

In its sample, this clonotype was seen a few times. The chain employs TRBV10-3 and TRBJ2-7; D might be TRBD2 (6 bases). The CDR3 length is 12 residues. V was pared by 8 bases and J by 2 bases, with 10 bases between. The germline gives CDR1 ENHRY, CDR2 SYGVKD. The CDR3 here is CAIWREPYEQYF. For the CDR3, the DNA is TGTGCCATCTGGAGGGAACCCTACGAGCAGTACTTC.

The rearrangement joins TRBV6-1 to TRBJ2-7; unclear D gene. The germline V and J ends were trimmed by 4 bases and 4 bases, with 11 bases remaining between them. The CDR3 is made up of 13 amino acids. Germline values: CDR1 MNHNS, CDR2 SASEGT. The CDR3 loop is CASSGTPNYEQYF. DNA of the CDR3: TGTGCCAGCAGTGGGACCCCAAATTACGAGCAGTACTTC.

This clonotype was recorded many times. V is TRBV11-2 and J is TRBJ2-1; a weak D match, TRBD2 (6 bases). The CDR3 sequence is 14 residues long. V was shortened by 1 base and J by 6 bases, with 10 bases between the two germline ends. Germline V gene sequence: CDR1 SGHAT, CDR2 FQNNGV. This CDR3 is CASSLAGVVNEQFF. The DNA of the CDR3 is TGTGCCAGCAGCTTAGCGGGAGTCGTCAATGAGCAGTTCTTC.

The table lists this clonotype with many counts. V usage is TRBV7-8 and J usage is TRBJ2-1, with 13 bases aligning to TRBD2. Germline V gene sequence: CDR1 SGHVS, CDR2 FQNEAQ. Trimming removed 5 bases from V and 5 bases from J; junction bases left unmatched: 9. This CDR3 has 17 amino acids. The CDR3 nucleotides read TGTGCCAGCAGCCCTGAACCGGGACTAGCGGGGCACAATGAGCAGTTCTTC. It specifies CASSPEPGLAGHNEQFF.

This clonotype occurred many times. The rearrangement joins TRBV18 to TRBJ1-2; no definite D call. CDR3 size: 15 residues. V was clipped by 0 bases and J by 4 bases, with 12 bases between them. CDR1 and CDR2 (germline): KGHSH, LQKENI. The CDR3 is CASSPPMFIGYGYTF. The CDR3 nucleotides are TGTGCCAGCTCACCACCCATGTTTATCGGCTATGGCTACACCTTC.

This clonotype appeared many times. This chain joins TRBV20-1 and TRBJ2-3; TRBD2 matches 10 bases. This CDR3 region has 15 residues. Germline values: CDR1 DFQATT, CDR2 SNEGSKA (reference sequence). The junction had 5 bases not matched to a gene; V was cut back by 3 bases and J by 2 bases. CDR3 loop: CSASSGRDHTDTQYF. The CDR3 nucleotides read TGCAGTGCTAGCAGCGGGAGGGATCACACAGATACGCAGTATTTT.

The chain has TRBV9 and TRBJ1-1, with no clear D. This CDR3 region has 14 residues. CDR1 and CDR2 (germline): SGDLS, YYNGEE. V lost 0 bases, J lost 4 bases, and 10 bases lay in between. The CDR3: CASSVVGSPTEAFF. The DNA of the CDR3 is TGTGCCAGCAGCGTAGTAGGGTCTCCCACTGAAGCTTTCTTT.

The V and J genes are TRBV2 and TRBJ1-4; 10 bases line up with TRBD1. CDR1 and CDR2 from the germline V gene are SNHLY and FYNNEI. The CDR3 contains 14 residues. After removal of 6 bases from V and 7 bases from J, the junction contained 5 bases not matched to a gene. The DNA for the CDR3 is TGTGCCAGCAGGGACAGGGGGAGAAGTGAAAAACTGTTTTTT. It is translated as CASRDRGRSEKLFF.